These 3 T cell receptor beta chains share one sample of origin, sequenced in a study of blood T cell repertoires in COVID-19. The repertoire was sequenced with immunoSEQ multiplex PCR; TCRdb's copy has only in-frame clones and lacks some. The sample carries around 93,000 clones, roughly 82% recorded once. Sequencing was performed on peripheral blood. These receptors were obtained from an elderly man with acute or convalescent COVID-19.

This clone was seen just once. The V and J genes are TRBV27 and TRBJ2-5, with 10 bases fitting TRBD2. Germline loops: CDR1 MNHEY, CDR2 SMNVEV (reference sequence). The trim removed 5 bases at V and 2 bases at J, leaving 2 bases unmatched. The CDR3 length is 14 residues. The CDR3 coding sequence is TGTGCCAGCAGTCTACTAGCGGGGCAAGAGACCCAGTACTTC. Translation gives CASSLLAGQETQYF.

The chain uses TRBV19 and TRBJ1-1; D gene unclear. This CDR3 has 13 residues. The germline CDR1 and CDR2 sequences are LNHDA and SQIVND (reference sequence). The V end lost 5 bases, the J end lost 1 base, and 8 bases lay between the germline ends. The CDR3, as DNA: TGTGCCAGTAGTTCTATATCGAACACTGAAGCTTTCTTT. It translates to CASSSISNTEAFF.

The CDR3 region is CASSLLAASTDTQYF. CDR3 nucleotides: TGTGCCAGCAGCCTGCTAGCGGCTAGCACAGATACGCAGTATTTT. The chain employs TRBV27 and TRBJ2-3, with TRBD2 matching over 7 bases. In germline, CDR1 is MNHEY, CDR2 SMNVEV (reference sequence). The V and J ends lost 6 bases and 0 bases, in that order; junction bases with no gene match: 6. This CDR3 region has 15 residues.